The text below deals with one T cell receptor beta chain. This sample stems from a study of blood T cells in healthy people across ages. With a J-beta primer mix and a sample-barcoded 5' primer, a second PCR ran 7 to 11 cycles. MiXCR, run by TCRdb on the 5' RACE reads, gives a single entry per CDR3 protein. The sample comprises approximately 760,000 distinct CDR3 sequences, about 25% of which are singletons, and 9.4% rests with the top ten. Every sample had a minimum of 6 million PBMCs isolated. These data were also filed under a second study, of T cells of mothers and their children.

Sequenced input: blood. This clonotype originated in a boy younger than 18 in good health.

The CDR3 DNA is TGTGCCAGCAGCGCGAGCGGGAGGGGGAACAATGAGCAGTTCTTC. It encodes CASSASGRGNNEQFF. The J gene is TRBJ2-1, the V gene TRBV9; 10 bases are shared with TRBD2. Germline CDR1 and CDR2: SGDLS and YYNGEE. The J segment lost 5 bases and the V segment lost 3 bases, leaving 5 bases of the junction unmatched. The CDR3 totals 15 residues.